One and the same sample provided the 27 T cell receptor beta chains below, sequenced in a study of patients and donors after allogeneic stem cell transplantation. TCRdb independently ran MiXCR on the RT-PCR reads; one entry per CDR3 protein. The repertoire holds fewer than 500,000 distinct CDR3 sequences, with 16% as singletons. The specimen was blood, either unsorted or a sorted T cell fraction (not recorded which). All receptors come from a human donor who was either an allogeneic HSCT recipient or a stem cell or donor lymphocyte infusion donor (not recorded which). It is not recorded whose cells these are; they may come from a transplant donor.

This clonotype turned up a few times. This chain connects TRBV7-2 to TRBJ1-5; 11 bases are a match to TRBD1. The length of the CDR3 is 15 residues. Losses at the gene ends were 5 bases for V and 7 bases for J; bases not matched to a gene: 7. The germline V gene encodes CDR1 SGHTA and CDR2 FQGNSA. DNA for the CDR3: TGTGCCAGCAGCGAGCGGACAGGGGGCGGCCAGCCCCAGCATTTT. Protein sequence: CASSERTGGGQPQHF.

This clonotype appeared many times. This chain links TRBV12-3 or TRBV12-4 with TRBJ1-5; D is unclear. The CDR3 consists of 14 residues. V lost 3 bases to trimming and J lost 7 bases, with 13 bases between them. The CDR3 region is CASSFGSNVQPQHF. The CDR3 DNA is TGTGCCAGCAGTTTTGGCTCGAACGTACAGCCCCAGCATTTT.

This chain uses TRBV21-1 with TRBJ1-1. TRBV21-1 counts as a pseudogene. CDR3 size: 14 residues. This CDR3 is CASSKTREDTEAFF. CDR3 nucleotides: TGTGCCAGCAGCAAAACCAGGGAGGATACTGAAGCTTTCTTT.

V is TRBV2 and J is TRBJ2-7; D is unresolved. The V gene lost 6 bases and the J gene lost 3 bases, with 12 bases spanning the gap. Germline assignment: CDR1 SNHLY and CDR2 FYNNEI. The CDR3 consists of 13 residues. The CDR3 DNA reads TGTGCCAGCAGCGCCACCTCGCGCTACGAGCAGTACTTC. Translation gives CASSATSRYEQYF.

This clonotype has a handful of counts. The gene calls are TRBV10-3 and TRBJ2-2; D gene ambiguous. Deletions cut 7 bases from V and 1 base from J, with 19 bases between. This CDR3 has 17 residues. Germline CDR1 is ENHRY and CDR2 is SYGVKD. CDR3 in amino acids: CAITSVRPVMNTGELFF. As DNA, the CDR3 is TGTGCCATCACCTCCGTACGTCCCGTGATGAACACCGGGGAGCTGTTTTTT.

This clonotype appeared many times. The chain has TRBV5-1 and TRBJ2-5, with 8 bases fitting TRBD2. Germline V gene data show CDR1 as SGHRS and CDR2 as YFSETQ. The CDR3 has 14 residues. The J segment lost 3 bases and the V segment lost 2 bases, leaving 3 bases of the junction unmatched. CDR3 sequence: CASSFTAGEETQYF. The CDR3, as DNA: TGCGCCAGCAGCTTTACAGCGGGGGAAGAGACCCAGTACTTC.

The CDR3 DNA is TGTGCCACCAGTGACGGGGGAATACTGAAGGCCCAGCATTTT. Translation gives CATSDGGILKAQHF. The genes are TRBV24-1 and TRBJ1-5; possibly TRBD1 for D (5 bases). The CDR3 length is 14 residues. V lost 4 bases and J 11 bases, leaving 17 bases between the germline ends. The germline V gene encodes CDR1 KGHDR and CDR2 SFDVKD.

Note on this clonotype: A clone one base away is much larger, so this may be a read error. The V call is TRBV4-1, the J call TRBJ1-2, with D unresolved. The germline V and J ends were trimmed by 5 bases and 5 bases, with 15 bases remaining between them. Looked up from germline, CDR1 is MGHRA and CDR2 is YSYEKL. This CDR3 has 14 residues. The CDR3 here is CASSNPLLWYGYTF. The CDR3 DNA reads as TGCGCCAGCAGCAACCCTCTTCTGTGGTATGGCTACACCTTC.

The V and J genes are TRBV12-3 or TRBV12-4 and TRBJ2-3; D is possibly TRBD1 or TRBD2 (6 bases each). The CDR3 contains 15 residues. V was clipped by 6 bases and J by 6 bases, with 19 bases between them. Here the CDR3 DNA reads TGTGCCAGCAGACCCCGTGGAGGGGGGACCGATACGCAGTATTTT. It yields the protein CASRPRGGGTDTQYF.

This clonotype was observed a handful of times. This chain connects TRBV2 to TRBJ2-5, with D possibly matching TRBD1 (6 bases). Looked up from germline, CDR1 is SNHLY and CDR2 is FYNNEI. The CDR3 spans 17 residues. V was pared by 6 bases and J by 5 bases, with 25 bases between. The CDR3 loop is CASRKGTGSGHVETQYF. The CDR3 DNA follows: TGTGCCAGCAGGAAGGGAACAGGGAGTGGACATGTTGAGACCCAGTACTTC.

The chain uses TRBV21-1 and TRBJ1-2; no check of the table's D call, TRBD1, against the DNA was made. TRBV21-1 constitutes a pseudogene. There are 16 residues in the CDR3. Written as DNA, the CDR3 is TGTGCCAGCAGCAAAACTCGACAGGGTGCGGGCTATGGCTACACCTTC. Protein: CASSKTRQGAGYGYTF.

This clonotype was counted a few times. The chain carries TRBV5-1 and TRBJ1-1, with D possibly matching TRBD1 (5 bases). CDR1 is SGHRS, CDR2 YFSETQ, per germline. V was trimmed by 4 bases and J by 1 base, leaving 11 bases between them. The CDR3 is 14 residues long. For the CDR3, the DNA is TGCGCCAGCAGCACCGGACACTCGAACACTGAAGCTTTCTTT. It specifies CASSTGHSNTEAFF.

This clonotype was observed a few times. The chain uses TRBV4-1 and TRBJ1-4; 10 bases are shared with TRBD1. CDR1 is MGHRA and CDR2 is YSYEKL in the germline V gene. The J segment lost 3 bases and the V segment lost 4 bases, leaving 2 bases of the junction unmatched. The CDR3 is made up of 15 amino acids. The CDR3 DNA reads as TGCGCCAGCAGCCCCGGGACAGGGGCTAATGAAAAACTGTTTTTT. Translating gives CASSPGTGANEKLFF.

The rearrangement uses TRBV12-3 or TRBV12-4 and TRBJ1-1; D is undetermined. The CDR3 contains 14 residues. V dropped 5 bases and J dropped 1 base, with 11 bases sitting between them. The chain's CDR3 is CASSAGRQNTEAFF. As DNA, the CDR3 is TGTGCCAGCAGTGCCGGACGGCAGAACACTGAAGCTTTCTTT.

This clonotype was seen ten or more times. The chain couples TRBV12-3 or TRBV12-4 to TRBJ1-2; 9 nucleotides line up with TRBD1. The CDR3 extends over 15 amino acids. V lost 2 bases, J lost 8 bases, and 9 bases stayed unmatched. The CDR3 coding sequence is TGTGCCAGCAGTTTAACTTCGGGACAGGGCGGGGGCTACACCTTC. Protein product: CASSLTSGQGGGYTF.

The chain employs TRBV10-3 and TRBJ2-1, with D tentatively TRBD1 (6 bases). CDR3 length equals 13 residues. V was shortened by 6 bases and J by 6 bases, with 12 bases between the two germline ends. Germline V gene data show CDR1 as ENHRY and CDR2 as SYGVKD. The CDR3 protein is CAISLTGINEQFF. The CDR3 coding sequence is TGTGCCATCAGCCTTACAGGGATCAATGAGCAGTTCTTC.

The chain has TRBV24-1 and TRBJ2-1, with TRBD2 matching over 11 bases. Trimming removed 4 bases from V and 7 bases from J; junction bases left unmatched: 11. Germline CDR1 is KGHDR and CDR2 is SFDVKD. This CDR3 contains 17 residues. The CDR3 DNA is TGTGCCACCAGTGAACTCCCTACTAGCGGGAGTGGGAATGAGCAGTTCTTC. Translated: CATSELPTSGSGNEQFF.

This clonotype has at least ten counts. The chain has TRBV4-3 and TRBJ1-2, with 10 bases aligning to TRBD1. Germline CDR1 and CDR2: LGHNA and YSLEER. Trimming cost V 3 bases and J 2 bases; bases outside gene matches: 6. The CDR3 length is 16 residues. The CDR3 nucleotides are TGCGCCAGCAGCCAGGGGGGACAGGGGTGGAACTATGGCTACACCTTC. Translation gives CASSQGGQGWNYGYTF.

The chain links TRBV4-3 to TRBJ1-5, with TRBD1 as a possible D gene (6 bases). Germline lookup yields CDR1 LGHNA and CDR2 YSLEER. The CDR3 contains 15 residues. With 0 bases removed from V and 5 bases from J, the gap between germline ends came to 11 bases. CDR3 DNA sequence: TGCGCCAGCAGCCAAGACAGGGGTTTGGATCAGCCCCAGCATTTT. It codes for CASSQDRGLDQPQHF.

This chain joins TRBV18 and TRBJ2-3; D is undetermined. Trimming pared 0 bases from V and 2 bases from J, leaving 18 bases between. The CDR3 length is 18 residues. The germline gives CDR1 KGHSH, CDR2 LQKENI. The CDR3 bases are TGTGCCAGCTCACCACCAATCTTACCAGCAACTCTCACAGATACGCAGTATTTT. This gives the protein CASSPPILPATLTDTQYF.

This clonotype was seen more than once but under ten times. V gene TRBV6-1 combines with J gene TRBJ1-2; 10 nucleotides align to TRBD1. The CDR3 spans 15 residues. Germline loops: CDR1 MNHNS, CDR2 SASEGT. Trimming cost V 6 bases and J 5 bases; bases outside gene matches: 9. The CDR3 spells CASRGDRGARYGYTF. DNA for the CDR3: TGTGCCAGCAGGGGGGACAGGGGCGCCCGTTATGGCTACACCTTC.

The sample holds a few counts of this clonotype. DNA for the CDR3: TGTGCCAGCAGTTACGCGGGGGCTGGGACTGAAGCTTTCTTT. This encodes CASSYAGAGTEAFF. J is TRBJ1-1 and V is TRBV6-5, with D possibly matching TRBD1 (6 bases). In germline, CDR1 is MNHEY, CDR2 SVGAGI. CDR3 length: 14 residues. V gave up 2 bases and J gave up 5 bases, with 12 bases separating them.

This clonotype was observed many times. The V gene is TRBV10-3, the J gene TRBJ2-3; tentative D call: TRBD2 (6 bases). The CDR3 contains 15 residues. V was pared by 0 bases and J by 2 bases, with 9 bases between. Germline V CDR1 and CDR2: ENHRY, SYGVKD. The CDR3 DNA is TGTGCCATCAGTGAGTCGGGACTCTTCACAGATACGCAGTATTTT. Protein: CAISESGLFTDTQYF.

This chain uses TRBV19 with TRBJ2-3; D is ambiguous. V was clipped by 5 bases and J by 2 bases, with 11 bases between them. CDR1 and CDR2 from the germline V gene are LNHDA and SQIVND (reference sequence). The CDR3 spans 14 residues. The CDR3 DNA is TGTGCCAGTAGTGTCAGACTTTCCACAGATACGCAGTATTTT. Translated: CASSVRLSTDTQYF.

This clonotype was detected a few times. V gene TRBV20-1 combines with J gene TRBJ2-7, with a weak D call TRBD1 (6 bases). With 4 bases removed from V and 4 bases from J, the gap between germline ends came to 14 bases. The CDR3 runs to 13 residues. The germline V gene encodes CDR1 DFQATT and CDR2 SNEGSKA (reference sequence). CDR3 region: CSANSLQGYEQYF. DNA for the CDR3: TGCAGTGCTAATAGCCTACAGGGATACGAGCAGTACTTC.

This chain joins TRBV19 and TRBJ2-5; D is perhaps TRBD2 (6 bases). From germline, CDR1 is LNHDA and CDR2 SQIVND (reference sequence). The CDR3 has 13 residues. Trimming cost V 5 bases and J 4 bases, with 11 bases left between them. DNA of the CDR3: TGTGCCAGTAGTCGACTAGTTGGAGAGACCCAGTACTTC. It yields the protein CASSRLVGETQYF. The full variable domain, with the rest looked up from reference TRBV19 and TRBJ2-5, is DGGITQSPKYLFRKEGQNVTLSCEQNLNHDAMYWYRQDPGQGLRLIYYSQIVNDFQKGDIAEGYSVSREKKESFPLTVTSAQKNPTAFYLCASSRLVGETQYFGPGTRLLVL.

This clonotype was detected ten times or more. The rearrangement joins TRBV2 to TRBJ2-3, with D perhaps TRBD1 or TRBD2 (5 bases each). The V gene's germline CDR1 is SNHLY and CDR2 FYNNEI. Trimming shortened V by 4 bases and J by 1 base, and 9 bases separated the two germline ends. The CDR3 spans 14 residues. The CDR3 bases are TGTGCCAGCAGTGTACGAGGGGGCACAGATACGCAGTATTTT. It translates to CASSVRGGTDTQYF.